This T cell receptor (beta chain) appears in the sequencing data of a study of T cell repertoires in cytomegalovirus infection. General study results and limits: Ex vivo, HLA-C-restricted CMV-specific TCR beta clonotypes prevailed over the rest of the response.

TCRdb redid the calling of the reads with MiXCR, one entry per CDR3 protein. The sample shows roughly 800,000 distinct CDR3 sequences, 25% to 35% of them seen only once. The germline CDR1 and CDR2 sequences are MNHEY and SMNVEV (reference sequence). V shed 0 bases and J shed 0 bases, with 9 bases lying between them. The CDR3 is 16 residues long. With respect to this clonotype: What it binds is not known.

This clonotype was obtained from a human donor in good health (CMV status not recorded). Some clones in this sample may be carry-over from other donors' samples. This specimen was cultured CD8+ T cells from PBMCs, taken from culture after CMV antigen stimulation. The chain carries TRBV27 and TRBJ2-1; a weak D match, TRBD2 (5 bases). CDR3 in amino acids: CASSLSSGNSYNEQFF. Here the CDR3 DNA reads TGTGCCAGCAGTTTATCATCCGGGAACTCCTACAATGAGCAGTTCTTC.